This is a list of T cell receptor beta chains from one sample in a study of blood T cell repertoires in COVID-19. Assay used: immunoSEQ multiplex PCR; TCRdb lists only in-frame clones, some missing. The table lists 230,000 or so clones, 75% to 90% of them singletons, with over 3% in the top ten. Sequenced: PBMCs or T cells enriched from blood (not recorded which). The receptors derive from a middle-aged woman with acute COVID-19. The conserved cysteine and the conserved F or W are not part of the CDR3 here. Fields, in order: clone size, V gene, J gene, CDR3 protein. Size is omitted from some rows. Given values are once, few, many or a class for expanded clones.

.	TRBV5-1	TRBJ1-2	ASSLQGNGYT
once	TRBV9	TRBJ1-6	ASSAGGEPSYNSPLH
.	TRBV7-9	TRBJ1-1	ASSQGQPTEAF
few	TRBV4-2	TRBJ1-1	ASSPQGTASSSPKRNTEAF
once	TRBV19	TRBJ1-1	ASSWGGTEAF
once	TRBV7-6	TRBJ2-3	ASSLDQRGGPDTQY
.	TRBV2	TRBJ2-3	ASSATLRRWTDTDTQY
.	TRBV10-3	TRBJ1-2	ATSSAGGGWDGYT
.	TRBV19	TRBJ1-5	ASSISGQPQH
.	TRBV19	TRBJ1-1	ASSIEQGRVNTEAF
.	TRBV5-1	TRBJ2-2	ASSFQGGQATGELF
few	TRBV5-1	TRBJ1-1	ASSLIGGGQATEAF
.	TRBV6-5	TRBJ1-1	ASIKEAYTEAF
once	TRBV7-9	TRBJ2-3	ASSLASGGTDTQY
.	TRBV5-6	TRBJ1-1	ASSFAGEAF
.	TRBV7-9	TRBJ1-3	ASSLITGVAGNTIY
.	TRBV28	TRBJ1-2	ASSPPLTGSYGYT
once	TRBV12-5	TRBJ2-2	ASGILRVGELF
.	TRBV9	TRBJ1-2	ASSPEHRDIIYT
few	TRBV6-1	TRBJ2-1	ASSETGHFYNEQF
.	TRBV27	TRBJ2-5	ASSLDGGRGETQY
.	TRBV5-1	TRBJ2-5	ASSFRQGKQETQY
.	TRBV19	TRBJ2-2	ASRIQGAGELF
.	TRBV6-1	TRBJ1-1	ASSEGQMTEAF
.	TRBV6-5	TRBJ1-1	ASTTNHMNTEAF
.	TRBV10-1	TRBJ2-2	ASSEGAVETGELF
few	TRBV7-9	TRBJ2-3	ASSLRTGGTDTQY
.	TRBV6-5	TRBJ2-5	ASTTSGGQETQY
.	TRBV9	TRBJ1-1	ASSVESVASLREAF
.	TRBV27	TRBJ2-7	ASSFRGPSYEQY
few	TRBV5-8	TRBJ1-3	ASSTGTYSGNTIY
.	TRBV9	TRBJ1-5	ASSVDSYSNQPQH
.	TRBV19	TRBJ2-1	ASSPSHPYNEQF
once	TRBV19	TRBJ1-5	ASSAQLNQPQH
.	TRBV7-9	TRBJ1-1	ASSLVLDKNTEAF
.	TRBV12-3/TRBV12-4	TRBJ1-1	ASSSRGNTEAF
.	TRBV5-8	TRBJ1-5	ASPEGHRGDQPQH
few	TRBV7-9	TRBJ2-1	ASGRSGGAEQF
.	TRBV6-2/TRBV6-3	TRBJ2-1	ASSTPRRGPYNEQF
.	TRBV7-2	TRBJ1-2	ASSAVDRVEGTLNYGYT
.	TRBV13	TRBJ2-7	ASSPRQGAYEQY
.	TRBV19	TRBJ1-1	ASSIRTGTENTEAF
.	TRBV5-4	TRBJ1-5	ASSGGGPNQGNQPQH
.	TRBV18	TRBJ2-7	ASSPILTGQGGEQY
many	TRBV3-1/TRBV3-2	TRBJ1-1	ASSQDQAGDGTEAF
.	TRBV25-1	TRBJ1-4	ASSASNEKLF
.	TRBV9	TRBJ2-4	ASSETGQGYIQY
.	TRBV7-2	TRBJ2-5	ASSLVAGGQETQY